These 10 T cell receptor beta chains originate from one sample sequenced in a study of cytomegalovirus exposure and HLA in healthy donors (TCRdb year 2017). Preparation of the library involved the immunoSEQ multiplex PCR assay. For the multiplex PCR, a mixture combining 60 forward primers for TCR Vbeta segments and 13 reverse primers for TCR Jbeta segments was used. This is the immuneACCESS table as TCRdb keeps it, with only in-frame sequences that have V and J called. A part of the clones is gone; compared with another copy, unresolved V genes explain less than half, and the rest is unexplained. For this sample there are around 100,000 clones; under 80% appear just once. Of the sample, 4% to 5% is held by the ten largest clones. The specimen sequenced was PBMCs. All receptors come from a woman between 40 and 55 years old in good health and CMV-seropositive.

In its sample, this clone was seen once. The CDR3, as DNA: TGTGCCAGCAGCTTAGGGGGACTAGCTACATACACAGATACGCAGTATTTT. Its translation: CASSLGGLATYTDTQYF. V gene TRBV7-8 combines with J gene TRBJ2-3; TRBD2 matches 9 bases. The CDR3 contains 17 residues. V was pared by 1 base and J by 2 bases, with 7 bases of the junction left unmatched. Germline-derived CDR1 and CDR2 are SGHVS and FQNEAQ.

This clone was found a few times. The rearrangement joins TRBV7-2 to TRBJ2-1; possibly TRBD2 for D (6 bases). CDR1 is SGHTA and CDR2 is FQGNSA in the germline V gene. V dropped 5 bases and J dropped 4 bases, with 9 bases sitting between them. The CDR3 consists of 13 residues. The CDR3 DNA sequence: TGTGCCAGCAGCCCGGGGGTTTACAATGAGCAGTTCTTC. This translates into CASSPGVYNEQFF.

This sequence joins TRBV5-4 and TRBJ2-2; 10 bases line up with TRBD2. With V trimmed by 2 bases and J by 7 bases, 8 bases remained unmatched. CDR1 is SGHNT and CDR2 is YYREEE in the germline V gene (reference sequence). This CDR3 spans 16 amino acids. Written as DNA, the CDR3 is TGTGCCAGCAGCTTAGGAGCGGGGGGGCGCGGCGGGGAGCTGTTTTTT. Translating gives CASSLGAGGRGGELFF.

The rearrangement joins TRBV6-1 to TRBJ2-1, with TRBD2 matching over 9 bases. Germline V CDR1 and CDR2: MNHNS, SASEGT. The ends lost 2 bases at V and 5 bases at J; junction bases unmatched: 13. The CDR3 contains 18 residues. The CDR3 DNA follows: TGTGCCAGCAGTGAAAACGGTCTGGGACTAGCTGGCCACAATGAGCAGTTCTTC. This codes for CASSENGLGLAGHNEQFF.

This clone came up a few times. J is TRBJ2-5 and V is TRBV7-9; TRBD1 is a possible D gene (6 bases). The DNA end lines up better with TRBJ2-7; the J call may be wrong. Germline loops: CDR1 SEHNR, CDR2 FQNEAQ (reference sequence). The CDR3 covers 12 residues. CDR3 region: CASSLTGYEQYF. For the CDR3, the DNA is TGTGCCAGCAGCCTCACAGGGTACGAGCAGTACTTC.

V and J are TRBV12-5 and TRBJ1-3, with a weak D call TRBD1 (6 bases). Germline V gives CDR1 LGHNT, CDR2 FRNRAP. This CDR3 has 16 residues. The V end lost 0 bases, the J end lost 4 bases, and 13 bases lay between the germline ends. The CDR3 sequence: CASGLVLSGAGNTIYF. The CDR3 DNA sequence: TGTGCTAGTGGTTTGGTACTTTCAGGGGCAGGAAACACCATATATTTT.

The V call is TRBV7-9, the J call TRBJ1-1, with TRBD1 as a possible D gene (6 bases). The CDR3 totals 15 residues. Deletions cut 5 bases from V and 4 bases from J, with 17 bases between. Germline CDR1 SEHNR, CDR2 FQNEAQ (reference sequence). The CDR3 sequence: CASSLTTTGSTEAFF. In DNA form, the CDR3 reads TGTGCCAGCAGCCTGACGACAACAGGGAGCACTGAAGCTTTCTTT.

The chain joins TRBV15 to TRBJ2-7; 11 nucleotides align to TRBD2. The CDR3 length is 15 residues. The V and J ends lost 8 bases and 3 bases, in that order; junction bases with no gene match: 9. Germline V lookup: CDR1 LNHNV, CDR2 YYDKDF (reference sequence). The CDR3 here is CATASGTSGGYEQYF. The CDR3 DNA is TGTGCCACCGCATCGGGGACTAGCGGAGGCTACGAGCAGTACTTC.

The table lists this clone with a few counts. The genes are TRBV29-1 and TRBJ1-3; D uncertain. In germline, CDR1 is SQVTM, CDR2 ANQGSEA. Trimming took off 8 bases at V and 0 bases at J, with 11 bases between the two ends. This CDR3 comprises 13 residues. The CDR3 reads CSTIADSGNTIYF. In nucleotides, the CDR3 is TGCAGCACCATCGCGGACTCTGGAAACACCATATATTTT. The full variable domain, in which reference TRBV29-1 and TRBJ1-3 provide the parts outside the CDR3, is SAVISQKPSRDICQRGTSLTIQCQVDSQVTMMFWYRQQPGQSLTLIATANQGSEATYESGFVIDKFPISRPNLTFSTLTVSNMSPEDSSIYLCSTIADSGNTIYFGEGSWLTVV.

This clone was seen more than once but under ten times. The CDR3 sequence: CASSPDRAGSEGREQYF. As DNA, the CDR3 is TGTGCCAGCAGCCCCGACAGGGCAGGGAGTGAGGGGAGAGAGCAGTACTTC. The V gene is TRBV21-1, the J gene TRBJ2-7; the table's D gene call, TRBD1, was not cross checked with the DNA. TRBV21-1 is a pseudogene segment. CDR3 length: 17 amino acids.